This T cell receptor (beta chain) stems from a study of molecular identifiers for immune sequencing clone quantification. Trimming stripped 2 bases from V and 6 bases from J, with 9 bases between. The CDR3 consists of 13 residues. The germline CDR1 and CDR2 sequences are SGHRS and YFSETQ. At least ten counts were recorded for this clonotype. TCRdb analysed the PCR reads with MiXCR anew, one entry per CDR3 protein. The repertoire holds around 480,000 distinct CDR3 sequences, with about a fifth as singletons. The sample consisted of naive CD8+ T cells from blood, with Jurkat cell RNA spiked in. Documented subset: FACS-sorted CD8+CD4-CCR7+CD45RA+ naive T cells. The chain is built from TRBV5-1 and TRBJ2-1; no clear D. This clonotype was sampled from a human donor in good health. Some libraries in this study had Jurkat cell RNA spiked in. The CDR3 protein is CASSFSASNEQFF. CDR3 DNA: TGCGCCAGCAGCTTCTCCGCGAGCAATGAGCAGTTCTTC.